This TCR beta chain was retrieved from a study of blood T cell repertoires in COVID-19. Whole-study context: Acute and convalescent COVID-19 specimens originated in the United States, Italy and Spain. PBMCs, B-cell-depleted T cells, or T cells were the source of the cDNA or gDNA that made up the material.

This clone was counted a single time. As handled by the study authors: Amplification of reference gene primers provided the estimated nucleated cell counts. The protocol was immunoSEQ multiplex PCR, while the TCRdb copy is restricted to in-frame clones and leaves out a portion. V, J and clone size reflect that table, while D and trimming were determined from the DNA. The sample has 200,000 to 250,000 clones, roughly 85% seen once; the top ten hold roughly 5.3%. Patients in Seattle were enrolled during active infection, then followed longitudinally. The receptor comes from a man aged 45-60 years with COVID-19, enrolled during active disease. What was sequenced was peripheral blood.

The CDR3 DNA is TGTGCCTGGAGTGTGGTCAGGGGCCACGAGCAGTACTTC. It specifies CAWSVVRGHEQYF. This chain uses TRBV30 with TRBJ2-7; D perhaps matches TRBD1 (6 bases). The CDR3 loop spans 13 amino acids. V lost 0 bases, J lost 5 bases, and 11 bases lay in between. Germline values: CDR1 GTSNPN, CDR2 SVGIG (reference sequence).